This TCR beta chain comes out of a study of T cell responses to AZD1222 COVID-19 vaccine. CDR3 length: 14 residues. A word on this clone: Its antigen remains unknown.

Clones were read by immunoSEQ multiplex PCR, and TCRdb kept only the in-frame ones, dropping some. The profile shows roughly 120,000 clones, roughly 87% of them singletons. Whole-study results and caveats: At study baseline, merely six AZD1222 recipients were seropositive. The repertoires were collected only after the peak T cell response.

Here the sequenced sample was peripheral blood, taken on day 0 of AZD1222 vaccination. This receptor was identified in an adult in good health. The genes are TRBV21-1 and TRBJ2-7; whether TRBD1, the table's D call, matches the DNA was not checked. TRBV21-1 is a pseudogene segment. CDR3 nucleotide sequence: TGTGCCAGCAGTCCGGGACAGGGGGCCTACGAGCAGTACTTC. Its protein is CASSPGQGAYEQYF.